A selection of T cell receptor beta chains follows, all from one sample in a study of Graves' ophthalmopathy and Graves' hyperthyroidism. TCRdb redid the calling of the multiplex PCR reads with MiXCR, one entry per CDR3 protein. The profile covers hundreds of thousands of distinct CDR3 sequences, with over 40% appearing a single time and 3.3% taken by the ten largest. Sample: peripheral blood. Every receptor here comes from an adult man with Graves' ophthalmopathy. Both conserved end residues are part of each CDR3.

V gene: TRBV3-1
J gene: TRBJ1-2
CDR3 protein: CASSIPGQGTGYTF

V gene: TRBV13
J gene: TRBJ1-1
CDR3 protein: CASSLGGQAEAFF

V gene: TRBV27
J gene: TRBJ1-4
CDR3 protein: CASSADTLKLFF

V gene: TRBV30
J gene: TRBJ1-2
CDR3 protein: CAWSARPGLGYTF

V gene: TRBV7-9
J gene: TRBJ2-7
CDR3 protein: CASSITAGHSSYEQYF

V gene: TRBV3-1
J gene: TRBJ1-1
CDR3 protein: CASSRNPGGGTEAFF

V gene: TRBV10-1
J gene: TRBJ2-5
CDR3 protein: CASPGDRVVQTQYF

V gene: TRBV29-1
J gene: TRBJ2-5
CDR3 protein: CSSRDSPQETQYF

V gene: TRBV29-1
J gene: TRBJ2-7
CDR3 protein: CSLVSGSAYEQYF

V gene: TRBV7-3
J gene: TRBJ1-2
CDR3 protein: CASTDTDTQGGVYGYTF

V gene: TRBV7-2
J gene: TRBJ1-4
CDR3 protein: CASSLAGNGKLLF

V gene: TRBV13
J gene: TRBJ2-2
CDR3 protein: CASSLFGLADTGELFF

V gene: TRBV7-2
J gene: TRBJ1-1
CDR3 protein: CASSLDPRVGGLNTEAFF

V gene: TRBV10-3
J gene: TRBJ1-5
CDR3 protein: CATTDRGLEPQHF

V gene: TRBV6-1
J gene: TRBJ1-5
CDR3 protein: CASRMRQGQNQPQHF

V gene: TRBV11-2
J gene: TRBJ2-2
CDR3 protein: CASSFIQGFGTGELFF

V gene: TRBV29-1
J gene: TRBJ2-5
CDR3 protein: CSSLRRQETQYF

V gene: TRBV10-3
J gene: TRBJ2-5
CDR3 protein: CAISESLGETQYF